The 32 T cell receptor beta chains presented below share a single source sample, sequenced in a study of shared clonotypes between healthy human individuals. Clones were read by immunoSEQ multiplex PCR, and TCRdb kept only the in-frame ones, dropping some. Here the sample spans roughly 2,000,000 clones, approximately 94% being singletons. CD45RO negativity and positive selection for CCR7 defined naive CD8 cells, a population that excluded terminally differentiated effector memory CD45RA+ cells. The material sequenced was naive CD8+ T cells sorted from blood. The receptors here all came from a man younger than 35 in good health.

The genes are TRBV27 and TRBJ1-2, with unresolved D. Germline V lookup: CDR1 MNHEY, CDR2 SMNVEV (reference sequence). CDR3 length equals 15 residues. Trimming left V 2 bases short and J 3 bases short, with 13 bases between. The CDR3 reads CASSLEAAPYYGYTF. The CDR3, as DNA: TGTGCCAGCAGTTTAGAGGCTGCTCCCTACTATGGCTACACCTTC.

The chain couples TRBV6-1 to TRBJ2-7, with D unclear. Germline CDR1 is MNHNS and CDR2 is SASEGT. V shed 2 bases and J shed 4 bases, with 12 bases lying between them. The CDR3 loop spans 14 amino acids. DNA for the CDR3: TGTGCCAGCAGTGAAAGCGCTCCCCCATACGAGCAGTACTTC. Its protein is CASSESAPPYEQYF.

The chain carries TRBV4-1 and TRBJ2-1; D not certain. Germline lookup yields CDR1 MGHRA and CDR2 YSYEKL. Trimming took 0 bases from V and 0 from J, leaving 9 bases between them. This CDR3 comprises 16 residues. CDR3 coding DNA: TGCGCCAGCAGCCAAGACCCCGAAAGCTCCTACAATGAGCAGTTCTTC. This gives the protein CASSQDPESSYNEQFF.

As to this clone: Other DNA sequences in the same sample also yield this CDR3. V usage is TRBV18 and J usage is TRBJ2-7; 7 bases map to TRBD1. V shed 6 bases and J 1 base; nucleotides not matched to a gene: 3. Germline V lookup: CDR1 KGHSH, CDR2 LQKENI. The CDR3 length is 13 residues. The CDR3 loop is CASSGTESYEQYF. The CDR3 bases are TGTGCCAGCTCCGGGACAGAGTCCTACGAGCAGTACTTC.

The gene calls are TRBV7-2 and TRBJ2-1; 8 bases line up with TRBD1. J lost 9 bases, V lost 5 bases, and 18 bases had no gene match. Germline CDR1 SGHTA, CDR2 FQGNSA. The CDR3 consists of 17 residues. CDR3: CASSPTAGGGGMGEQFF. CDR3 nucleotide sequence: TGTGCCAGCAGCCCGACGGCAGGGGGCGGAGGAATGGGTGAGCAGTTCTTC.

The chain combines TRBV28 with TRBJ1-2; 9 nucleotides match TRBD1. V dropped 2 bases and J dropped 2; count of bases not matched to a gene: 9. Germline CDR1 and CDR2: MDHEN and SYDVKM. The length of the CDR3 is 17 residues. The CDR3 nucleotides read TGTGCCAGCAGTTTAGGGCCACAGGGGGCGGGGAACTATGGCTACACCTTC. Residues: CASSLGPQGAGNYGYTF.

On this clone: The same CDR3 is also encoded by other DNA sequences in this sample. The chain employs TRBV7-2 and TRBJ2-7; 12 bases are shared with TRBD2. Losses at the gene ends were 1 base for V and 3 bases for J; bases not matched to a gene: 1. Looked up from germline, CDR1 is SGHTA and CDR2 is FQGNSA. This CDR3 has 15 amino acids. CDR3 residues: CASSLGLAGVYEQYF. CDR3 coding DNA: TGTGCCAGCAGCTTAGGACTAGCGGGAGTCTACGAGCAGTACTTC.

The gene calls are TRBV30 and TRBJ1-1; D uncertain. This CDR3 is 12 amino acids long. Germline values: CDR1 GTSNPN, CDR2 SVGIG (reference sequence). Trimming cost V 4 bases and J 4 bases, with 10 bases left between them. The CDR3 loop reads CAWMLSGTEAFF. In DNA form, the CDR3 reads TGTGCCTGGATGCTATCCGGCACTGAAGCTTTCTTT.

V and J are TRBV5-4 and TRBJ1-5; no firm D call. V was shortened by 2 bases and J by 5 bases, with 11 bases between the two germline ends. The CDR3 runs to 14 residues. Germline-derived CDR1 and CDR2 are SGHNT and YYREEE (reference sequence). The CDR3 sequence is CASSFPGPDQPQHF. The DNA for the CDR3 is TGTGCCAGCAGCTTTCCGGGTCCCGATCAGCCCCAGCATTTT.

This clone has just one count. This chain uses TRBV6-5 with TRBJ2-2, with unresolved D. The CDR3 spans 14 residues. Germline V gives CDR1 MNHEY, CDR2 SVGAGI. Between the trimmed V and J ends, which lost 7 bases and 7 bases, there was a span of 16 bases. This CDR3 is CASTPNLDGGELFF. The DNA of the CDR3 is TGTGCCAGCACACCAAATCTAGATGGCGGGGAGCTGTTTTTT.

The chain uses TRBV27 and TRBJ2-7; no firm D call. V dropped 8 bases and J dropped 3 bases, with 14 bases sitting between them. CDR1 and CDR2 from the germline V gene are MNHEY and SMNVEV (reference sequence). This CDR3 spans 13 amino acids. CDR3 sequence reads: CASSKSLDYEQYF. The CDR3 DNA is TGTGCCAGCTCAAAGAGCCTCGACTACGAGCAGTACTTC.

The chain is built from TRBV7-9 and TRBJ1-1; the D is unclear. CDR1 and CDR2 from the germline V gene are SEHNR and FQNEAQ (reference sequence). This CDR3 is 14 amino acids long. Trimming removed 2 bases from V and 3 bases from J, with 10 bases in between. The DNA for the CDR3 is TGTGCCAGCAGCTTATTGGAGGGCGACACTGAAGCTTTCTTT. Encoded protein: CASSLLEGDTEAFF.

This chain joins TRBV5-1 and TRBJ1-2; D remains unclear. The CDR3 extends over 15 amino acids. V was trimmed by 0 bases and J by 5 bases, leaving 14 bases between them. Germline lookup yields CDR1 SGHRS and CDR2 YFSETQ. The CDR3 DNA follows: TGCGCCAGCAGCTTGGACTTCCAAGGACCTTATGGCTACACCTTC. This translates into CASSLDFQGPYGYTF.

This chain uses TRBV6-1 with TRBJ2-2; either TRBD1 or TRBD2 may supply D (5 bases each). Germline CDR1 reads MNHNS; CDR2 reads SASEGT. V lost 4 bases and J 5 bases, leaving 8 bases between the germline ends. The CDR3 totals 13 residues. CDR3 DNA sequence: TGTGCCAGCAGTGGGGGGTTGACCGGGGAGCTGTTTTTT. The encoded protein is CASSGGLTGELFF.

The chain combines TRBV28 with TRBJ1-1, with unresolved D. Germline V gene lookup returns CDR1 MDHEN and CDR2 SYDVKM. Trimming shortened V by 6 bases and J by 3 bases, and 14 bases separated the two germline ends. The CDR3 has 14 amino acids. In DNA form, the CDR3 reads TGTGCCAGCAGCCCCCACAGATGGGACACTGAAGCTTTCTTT. Encoded protein: CASSPHRWDTEAFF.

The rearrangement links TRBV7-9 to TRBJ2-5; 9 bases are a match to TRBD1. V lost 3 bases to trimming and J lost 2 bases; unmatched junction nucleotides: 7. Germline V gives CDR1 SEHNR, CDR2 FQNEAQ (reference sequence). This CDR3 is built from 16 residues. CDR3: CASSFPGTGRQETQYF. In DNA, the CDR3 is TGTGCCAGCAGCTTCCCCGGGACAGGGAGGCAAGAGACCCAGTACTTC. Supplemented by reference TRBV7-9 and TRBJ2-5, the full variable domain reads DTGVSQNPRHKITKRGQNVTFRCDPISEHNRLYWYRQTLGQGPEFLTYFQNEAQLEKSRLLSDRFSAERPKGSFSTLEIQRTEQGDSAMYLCASSFPGTGRQETQYFGPGTRLLVL.

This chain joins TRBV28 and TRBJ2-7; D assignment may be TRBD1 or TRBD2 (5 bases each). Trimming left V 3 bases short and J 10 bases short, with 10 bases between. This CDR3 has 11 residues. The germline CDR1 and CDR2 sequences are MDHEN and SYDVKM. The CDR3 region has the DNA TGTGCCAGCAGTTTGGGGACCCCCCAGTACTTC. It yields the protein CASSLGTPQYF.

This chain's CDR3 is CASSLSSVTYEQYF. As DNA, the CDR3 is TGTGCCAGCAGTTTATCGTCAGTCACTTACGAGCAGTACTTC. The chain joins TRBV27 to TRBJ2-7; unclear D gene. The CDR3 runs 14 residues. Germline V CDR1 and CDR2: MNHEY, SMNVEV (reference sequence). Trimming left V 0 bases short and J 4 bases short, with 10 bases between.

The CDR3 DNA is TGTGCCAGCAGCTTGGATTACCGGGGGGTTCTCTCGGAGACCCAGTACTTC. Residues: CASSLDYRGVLSETQYF. The chain recombines TRBV5-6 with TRBJ2-5; 7 nucleotides match TRBD2. The V and J ends lost 0 bases and 5 bases, in that order; junction bases with no gene match: 13. CDR1 is SGHDT, CDR2 YYEEEE, per germline. The CDR3 runs to 17 residues.

The rearrangement links TRBV30 to TRBJ1-2, with D maybe TRBD1 (5 bases). Germline V gives CDR1 GTSNPN, CDR2 SVGIG (reference sequence). The CDR3 is made up of 14 amino acids. The germline V and J ends were trimmed by 1 base and 3 bases, with 12 bases remaining between them. CDR3 sequence: CAWSAGISYYGYTF. DNA of the CDR3: TGTGCCTGGAGTGCAGGGATTTCGTACTATGGCTACACCTTC.

The chain employs TRBV9 and TRBJ1-3; a weak D match, TRBD1 (5 bases). CDR1 and CDR2 (germline): SGDLS, YYNGEE. This CDR3 comprises 16 residues. The germline V and J ends were trimmed by 0 bases and 2 bases, with 12 bases remaining between them. The CDR3 DNA is TGTGCCAGCAGCGTAGGGACGACAGATGCTGGAAACACCATATATTTT. Encoded protein: CASSVGTTDAGNTIYF.

This rearrangement joins TRBV6-1 to TRBJ2-7, with D perhaps being TRBD1 or TRBD2 (6 bases each). The V end lost 6 bases, the J end lost 1 base, and 16 bases lay between the germline ends. CDR3 length equals 15 residues. Germline CDR1 MNHNS, CDR2 SASEGT. This CDR3 reads CASREGWGASYEQYF. For the CDR3, the DNA is TGTGCCAGCAGGGAGGGATGGGGGGCTTCCTACGAGCAGTACTTC.

This clone has only a few counts. CDR3 nucleotide sequence: TGCGCCAGCAGCCTAGGACAGGGGGTTTATCGGGAGGACACTGAAGCTTTCTTT. Translation gives CASSLGQGVYREDTEAFF. The rearrangement uses TRBV4-1 and TRBJ1-1; 10 nucleotides agree with TRBD1. Losses at the gene ends were 4 bases for V and 3 bases for J; bases not matched to a gene: 14. The germline CDR1 and CDR2 sequences are MGHRA and YSYEKL. The CDR3 is 18 amino acids.

This chain connects TRBV6-5 to TRBJ2-6; 12 bases align to TRBD2. The CDR3 loop spans 15 amino acids. The V gene's germline CDR1 is MNHEY and CDR2 SVGAGI. J lost 11 bases, V lost 2 bases, and 4 bases had no gene match. DNA for the CDR3: TGTGCCAGCAGTTACACGACTAGCGGGAGTCACGTCCTGACTTTC. Translation gives CASSYTTSGSHVLTF.

The chain is built from TRBV30 and TRBJ2-4, with D possibly TRBD1 on 6 matching bases. Per germline, CDR1 GTSNPN and CDR2 SVGIG (reference sequence). The CDR3 is made up of 19 amino acids. V lost 2 bases to trimming and J lost 3 bases, with 26 bases between them. The chain's CDR3 is CAWSFSGNLNPGDKNIQYF. CDR3 DNA sequence: TGTGCCTGGAGTTTCTCCGGGAATCTGAATCCAGGGGACAAAAACATTCAGTACTTC.

The chain couples TRBV14 to TRBJ1-4; perhaps TRBD1 as D (6 bases). Germline CDR1 reads SGHDN; CDR2 reads FVKESK. The CDR3 length is 15 residues. V was cut by 1 base and J by 8 bases, with 14 bases left in between. CDR3 coding DNA: TGTGCCAGCAGCCAAGGTTACAGGGAGTCCGAAAAACTGTTTTTT. Its protein product is CASSQGYRESEKLFF.

The chain uses TRBV28 and TRBJ1-2; perhaps TRBD1 as D (5 bases). The CDR3 totals 15 residues. Per germline, CDR1 MDHEN and CDR2 SYDVKM. Trimming took 2 bases from V and 3 from J, leaving 13 bases between them. The chain's CDR3 is CASSLGTGRYYGYTF. CDR3 bases: TGTGCCAGCAGTTTAGGAACGGGGCGGTACTATGGCTACACCTTC.

This clone was observed once. The chain employs TRBV10-3 and TRBJ2-5, with unresolved D. V gave up 5 bases and J gave up 1 base, with 8 bases separating them. Germline-derived CDR1 and CDR2 are ENHRY and SYGVKD. The CDR3 is 13 amino acids. The CDR3 sequence: CAISRDFQETQYF. DNA for the CDR3: TGTGCCATCAGTAGGGATTTCCAAGAGACCCAGTACTTC.

A single count supports this clone. The rearrangement uses TRBV5-4 and TRBJ2-5, with TRBD2 matching over 7 bases. Germline V gene sequence: CDR1 SGHNT, CDR2 YYREEE (reference sequence). The CDR3 loop spans 14 amino acids. J was trimmed by 2 bases and V by 5 bases; bases with no gene match: 6. The CDR3 loop is CASSEMGGQETQYF. CDR3 in DNA: TGTGCCAGCAGTGAGATGGGGGGGCAAGAGACCCAGTACTTC.

The chain joins TRBV5-5 to TRBJ2-7; D is perhaps TRBD1 (5 bases). Between the trimmed V and J ends, which lost 2 bases and 3 bases, there was a span of 21 bases. Germline V lookup: CDR1 SGHKS, CDR2 YYEKEE (reference sequence). This CDR3 has 17 residues. The CDR3 loop reads CASSFLRQPSFYYEQYF. The CDR3 nucleotides are TGTGCCAGCAGCTTCCTAAGACAGCCCTCATTTTACTACGAGCAGTACTTC.

The chain recombines TRBV5-4 with TRBJ2-7, with D possibly being TRBD1 (5 bases). V lost 0 bases and J lost 6, with 10 bases in between. The CDR3 is made up of 13 amino acids. Germline CDR1 is SGHNT and CDR2 is YYREEE (reference sequence). The CDR3 reads CASSLGRDGEQYF. CDR3 bases: TGTGCCAGCAGCTTGGGCAGGGATGGCGAGCAGTACTTC.

The rearrangement joins TRBV5-1 to TRBJ2-2, with D unresolved. Trimming left V 7 bases short and J 0 bases short, with 16 bases between. Per the germline V gene, CDR1 is SGHRS and CDR2 is YFSETQ. CDR3 length: 16 residues. CDR3 residues: CASSPGLYTNTGELFF. DNA for the CDR3: TGCGCCAGCTCCCCAGGCCTTTATACGAACACCGGGGAGCTGTTTTTT.